The 2 T cell receptor beta chains below all came from one sample that was sequenced in a study of blood T cell repertoires in COVID-19. TCRdb's table, derived via immunoSEQ multiplex PCR, lists solely in-frame clones and lacks some. The repertoire holds 140,000 to 150,000 clones, with nearly 85% as singletons. The specimen sequenced was peripheral blood. The origin of the receptors is a human donor in a cohort sampled during active COVID-19.

The chain carries TRBV27 and TRBJ1-6; TRBD1 agrees at 7 bases. With V trimmed by 6 bases and J by 9 bases, 14 bases remained unmatched. The CDR3 sequence is 16 residues long. Germline lookup yields CDR1 MNHEY and CDR2 SMNVEV (reference sequence). The CDR3 here is CASSPQGRLGVSPLHF. CDR3 DNA: TGTGCCAGCAGCCCACAGGGGCGTTTAGGGGTTTCACCCCTCCACTTT.

This chain uses TRBV10-1 with TRBJ1-1; no firm D call. V lost 3 bases and J lost 3, with 11 bases in between. Germline V gene data show CDR1 as WNHNN and CDR2 as SYGVQD (reference sequence). The CDR3 spans 14 residues. This CDR3 reads CASSDLCGDTEAFF. The CDR3 bases are TGCGCCAGCAGTGACCTCTGTGGAGACACTGAAGCTTTCTTT.